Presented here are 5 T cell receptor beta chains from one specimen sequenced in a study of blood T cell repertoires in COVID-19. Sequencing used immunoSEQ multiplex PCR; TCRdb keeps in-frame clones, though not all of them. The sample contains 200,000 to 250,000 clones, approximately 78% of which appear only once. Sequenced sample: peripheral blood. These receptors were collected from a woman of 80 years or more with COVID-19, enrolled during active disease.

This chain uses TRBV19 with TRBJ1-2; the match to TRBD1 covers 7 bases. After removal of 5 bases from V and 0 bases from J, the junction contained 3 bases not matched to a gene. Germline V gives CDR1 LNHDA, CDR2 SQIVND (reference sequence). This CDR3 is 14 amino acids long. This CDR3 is CASSFGTANYGYTF. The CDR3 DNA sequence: TGTGCCAGTAGTTTCGGGACAGCTAACTATGGCTACACCTTC.

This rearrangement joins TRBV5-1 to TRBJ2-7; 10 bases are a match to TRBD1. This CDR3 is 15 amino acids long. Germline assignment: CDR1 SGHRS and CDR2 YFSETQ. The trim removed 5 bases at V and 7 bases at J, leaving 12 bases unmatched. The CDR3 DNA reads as TGCGCCAGCAGTTCTAGACAGGGGGCGTTAGGGGAGCAGTACTTC. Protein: CASSSRQGALGEQYF.

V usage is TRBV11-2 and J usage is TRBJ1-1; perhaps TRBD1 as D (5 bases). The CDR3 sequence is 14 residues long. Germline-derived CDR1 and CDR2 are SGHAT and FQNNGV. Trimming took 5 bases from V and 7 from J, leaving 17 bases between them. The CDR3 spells CASSVERTSLEAFF. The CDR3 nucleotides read TGTGCCAGCAGCGTCGAGAGGACAAGCCTTGAAGCTTTCTTT.

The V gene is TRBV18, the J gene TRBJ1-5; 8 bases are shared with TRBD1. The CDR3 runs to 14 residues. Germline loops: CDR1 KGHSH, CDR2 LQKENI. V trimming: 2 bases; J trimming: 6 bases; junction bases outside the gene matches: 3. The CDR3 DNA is TGTGCCAGCTCACCAGGGACAGGTGGTCAGCCCCAGCATTTT. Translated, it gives CASSPGTGGQPQHF.

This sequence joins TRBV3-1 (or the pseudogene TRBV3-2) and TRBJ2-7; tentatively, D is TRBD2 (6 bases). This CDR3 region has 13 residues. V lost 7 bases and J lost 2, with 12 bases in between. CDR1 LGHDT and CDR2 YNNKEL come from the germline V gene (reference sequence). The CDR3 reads CASTLGGTYEQYF. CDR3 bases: TGTGCCAGCACCCTCGGGGGTACCTACGAGCAGTACTTC.